Listed below are T cell receptor beta chains from one sample, sequenced in a study of cytomegalovirus exposure and HLA in healthy donors. Libraries were prepared by immunoSEQ multiplex PCR; TCRdb keeps only in-frame clonotypes and omits some of them. The sample records fewer than 200,000 clones, approximately 80% being singletons. The source material was PBMCs. The receptors derive from a woman aged 30 to 39 in good health and CMV-seropositive. Both conserved end residues are part of each CDR3. A D gene is named only where the DNA matches it firmly. Clone size is given for some rows only: seen once, a few or many times, or a class if the clone is expanded.

abundance: -
j_gene: TRBJ1-4
v_gene: TRBV29-1
d_gene: -
len: 13
CDR3aa: CSVATATNEKLFF
CDR3nt: TGCAGCGTTGCCACTGCAACTAATGAAAAACTGTTTTTT

abundance: -
j_gene: TRBJ2-5
v_gene: TRBV5-1
d_gene: -
len: 14
CDR3aa: CASSLGATQETQYF
CDR3nt: TGCGCCAGCAGCTTGGGTGCTACCCAAGAGACCCAGTACTTC

abundance: once
j_gene: TRBJ2-2
v_gene: TRBV5-1
d_gene: -
len: 15
CDR3aa: CASSPDSLNTGELFF
CDR3nt: TGCGCCAGCAGCCCCGACAGCCTTAACACCGGGGAGCTGTTTTTT

abundance: -
j_gene: TRBJ2-3
v_gene: TRBV2
d_gene: -
len: 14
CDR3aa: CASSEGIGADTQYF
CDR3nt: TGTGCCAGCAGTGAAGGGATAGGAGCGGATACGCAGTATTTT

abundance: -
j_gene: TRBJ2-7
v_gene: TRBV6-5
d_gene: TRBD1
len: 13
CDR3aa: CASHGQGTYEQYF
CDR3nt: TGTGCCAGCCACGGACAGGGTACCTACGAGCAGTACTTC

abundance: -
j_gene: TRBJ2-1
v_gene: TRBV27
d_gene: -
len: 17
CDR3aa: CASSLWRSRGMSYEQFF
CDR3nt: TGTGCCAGCAGTTTATGGAGGAGCAGAGGTATGAGCTATGAGCAGTTCTTC

abundance: -
j_gene: TRBJ1-2
v_gene: TRBV25-1
d_gene: -
len: 13
CDR3aa: CASSELQGRGYTF
CDR3nt: TGTGCCAGCAGTGAATTACAGGGAAGGGGCTACACCTTC

abundance: -
j_gene: TRBJ1-3
v_gene: TRBV7-9
d_gene: -
len: 16
CDR3aa: CASSQRLSRQENTIYF
CDR3nt: TGTGCCAGCAGCCAACGGCTGTCCCGGCAGGAAAACACCATATATTTT

abundance: -
j_gene: TRBJ1-3
v_gene: TRBV28
d_gene: -
len: 12
CDR3aa: CASSSAGNTIYF
CDR3nt: TGTGCCAGCAGTTCGGCTGGAAACACCATATATTTT

abundance: -
j_gene: TRBJ1-1
v_gene: TRBV5-1
d_gene: -
len: 14
CDR3aa: CASSRTGSNTEAFF
CDR3nt: TGCGCCAGCAGTCGTACAGGATCCAACACTGAAGCTTTCTTT

abundance: once
j_gene: TRBJ1-1
v_gene: TRBV7-3
d_gene: -
len: 16
CDR3aa: CASSLIYQMPNTEAFF
CDR3nt: TGTGCCAGCAGCTTAATATACCAGATGCCGAACACTGAAGCTTTCTTT

abundance: once
j_gene: TRBJ1-1
v_gene: TRBV7-2
d_gene: -
len: 14
CDR3aa: CASSPSRGNTEAFF
CDR3nt: TGTGCCAGCAGCCCGTCCAGGGGGAACACTGAAGCTTTCTTT

abundance: -
j_gene: TRBJ1-5
v_gene: TRBV19
d_gene: -
len: 15
CDR3aa: CASSIQDSSNQPQHF
CDR3nt: TGTGCCAGTAGTATTCAAGACAGTAGCAATCAGCCCCAGCATTTT

abundance: -
j_gene: TRBJ2-3
v_gene: TRBV9
d_gene: -
len: 16
CDR3aa: CASSPGDPQGADTQYF
CDR3nt: TGTGCCAGCAGCCCGGGGGACCCCCAAGGCGCAGATACGCAGTATTTT

abundance: -
j_gene: TRBJ2-7
v_gene: TRBV10-3
d_gene: TRBD2
len: 15
CDR3aa: CAISERLAGDYEQYF
CDR3nt: TGTGCCATCAGTGAGAGACTAGCGGGGGACTACGAGCAGTACTTC

abundance: few
j_gene: TRBJ1-5
v_gene: TRBV6-1
d_gene: -
len: 13
CDR3aa: CASRLGNNQPQHF
CDR3nt: TGTGCCAGCAGGTTGGGCAACAATCAGCCCCAGCATTTT

abundance: -
j_gene: TRBJ2-3
v_gene: TRBV29-1
d_gene: TRBD2
len: 14
CDR3aa: CSVSRGAGGDTQYF
CDR3nt: TGCAGCGTCTCCCGGGGGGCGGGGGGAGATACGCAGTATTTT

abundance: -
j_gene: TRBJ1-5
v_gene: TRBV7-8
d_gene: -
len: 12
CDR3aa: CASSLESAAQHF
CDR3nt: TGTGCCAGCAGCTTAGAGTCCGCGGCCCAGCATTTT

abundance: -
j_gene: TRBJ1-2
v_gene: TRBV12-5
d_gene: -
len: 14
CDR3aa: CASARGETNYGYTF
CDR3nt: TGTGCTAGTGCCCGCGGGGAAACTAACTATGGCTACACCTTC

abundance: -
j_gene: TRBJ1-4
v_gene: TRBV7-2
d_gene: -
len: 15
CDR3aa: CASSLGGGENEKLFF
CDR3nt: TGTGCCAGCAGCTTAGGGGGCGGGGAAAATGAAAAACTGTTTTTT

abundance: -
j_gene: TRBJ1-2
v_gene: TRBV6-6
d_gene: -
len: 14
CDR3aa: CASSYKAGNYGYTF
CDR3nt: TGTGCCAGCAGTTACAAAGCGGGGAACTATGGCTACACCTTC

abundance: -
j_gene: TRBJ2-3
v_gene: TRBV5-6
d_gene: TRBD1
len: 13
CDR3aa: CATQVRGPDTQYF
CDR3nt: TGTGCCACCCAAGTCAGGGGGCCAGATACGCAGTATTTT

abundance: -
j_gene: TRBJ1-1
v_gene: TRBV7-2
d_gene: -
len: 13
CDR3aa: CASSLTMNTEAFF
CDR3nt: TGTGCCAGCAGCTTGACAATGAACACTGAAGCTTTCTTT

abundance: -
j_gene: TRBJ2-5
v_gene: TRBV5-5
d_gene: TRBD2
len: 15
CDR3aa: CASSREGNSGETQYF
CDR3nt: TGTGCCAGCAGCCGTGAGGGGAATAGCGGGGAGACCCAGTACTTC

abundance: -
j_gene: TRBJ2-3
v_gene: TRBV6-4
d_gene: TRBD2
len: 15
CDR3aa: CASSERGDTTDTQYF
CDR3nt: TGTGCCAGCAGTGAGCGGGGGGATACCACAGATACGCAGTATTTT

abundance: -
j_gene: TRBJ2-7
v_gene: TRBV18
d_gene: -
len: 14
CDR3aa: CASSPRRLPNEQYF
CDR3nt: TGTGCCAGCTCCCCGCGGAGGTTACCCAACGAGCAGTACTTC

abundance: few
j_gene: TRBJ2-3
v_gene: TRBV6-6
d_gene: TRBD1
len: 14
CDR3aa: CASRDRTYTDTQYF
CDR3nt: TGTGCCAGCAGGGACAGGACCTACACAGATACGCAGTATTTT

abundance: -
j_gene: TRBJ1-6
v_gene: TRBV18
d_gene: TRBD1
len: 15
CDR3aa: CASSPPGQGNSPLHF
CDR3nt: TGTGCCAGCTCACCCCCGGGACAGGGGAATTCACCCCTCCACTTT